Shown below are 18 T cell receptor beta chains from a single sample sequenced in a study of blood T cell repertoires in COVID-19. Clones were read by immunoSEQ multiplex PCR, and TCRdb kept only the in-frame ones, dropping some. The sample lists about 50,000 clones, about 80% occurring once. The sequencing sample was made of peripheral blood. The receptors derive from a man aged 70-80 years with acute or convalescent COVID-19.

This rearrangement joins TRBV12-5 to TRBJ2-7; 9 positions agree with TRBD1. The germline gives CDR1 LGHNT, CDR2 FRNRAP. CDR3 length equals 15 residues. Trimming removed 5 bases from V and 3 bases from J; junction bases left unmatched: 8. In DNA form, the CDR3 reads TGTGCTAGTGGTCCTGACAGGGGGGAATTCTACGAGCAGTACTTC. Its protein product is CASGPDRGEFYEQYF.

The V call is TRBV18, the J call TRBJ2-2; D might be TRBD2 (5 bases). Germline V gene data show CDR1 as KGHSH and CDR2 as LQKENI. The CDR3 is made up of 16 amino acids. V was pared by 0 bases and J by 6 bases, with 14 bases between. This CDR3 is CASSPPRDERAGELFF. CDR3 coding DNA: TGTGCCAGCTCACCACCGAGGGATGAGAGGGCCGGGGAGCTGTTTTTT.

In this sample, this clone turned up once. V and J are TRBV2 and TRBJ1-2, with a weak D call TRBD1 (6 bases). The germline gives CDR1 SNHLY, CDR2 FYNNEI. This CDR3 region has 12 residues. V lost 6 bases, J lost 8 bases, and 13 bases lay in between. The CDR3: CASRLDRRGYTF. In nucleotides, the CDR3 is TGTGCCAGCAGACTGGACAGACGAGGCTACACCTTC. The full variable domain, completed using reference TRBV2 and TRBJ1-2, is EPEVTQTPSHQVTQMGQEVILRCVPISNHLYFYWYRQILGQKVEFLVSFYNNEISEKSEIFDDQFSVERPDGSNFTLKIRSTKLEDSAMYFCASRLDRRGYTFGSGTRLTVV.

The chain's CDR3 is CAWSGGQYGYTF. The CDR3 bases are TGTGCCTGGAGTGGAGGCCAGTATGGCTACACCTTC. The chain has TRBV30 and TRBJ1-2; D remains ambiguous. The ends were cut back, 1 base at V and 5 bases at J, with 8 bases in the middle. The CDR3 consists of 12 residues. CDR1 and CDR2 (germline): GTSNPN, SVGIG (reference sequence).

The V call is TRBV2, the J call TRBJ1-2, with 8 bases fitting TRBD1. The V segment lost 3 bases and the J segment 4 bases; nucleotides outside the gene matches: 4. Per germline, CDR1 SNHLY and CDR2 FYNNEI. The CDR3 contains 14 residues. The DNA for the CDR3 is TGTGCCAGCAGTGAGTCGGGACAGGCCTATGGCTACACCTTC. Translating it yields CASSESGQAYGYTF.

J is TRBJ2-5 and V is TRBV3-1 (or the pseudogene TRBV3-2), with 10 nucleotides matching TRBD2. V lost 4 bases to trimming and J lost 4 bases; unmatched junction nucleotides: 0. Germline loops: CDR1 LGHDT, CDR2 YNNKEL (reference sequence). The CDR3 spans 13 residues. The CDR3 region is CASSPSGGETQYF. In DNA form, the CDR3 reads TGTGCCAGCAGCCCTAGCGGGGGAGAGACCCAGTACTTC.

The genes are TRBV6-2 or TRBV6-3 and TRBJ2-3, with 9 bases matching TRBD2. The trim removed 4 bases at V and 0 bases at J, leaving 8 bases unmatched. The CDR3 runs to 17 residues. Germline V gene data show CDR1 as MNHEY and CDR2 as SVGEGT. This CDR3 reads CASSSSRLAESTDTQYF. Written as DNA, the CDR3 is TGTGCCAGCAGTTCCTCAAGACTAGCGGAGAGCACAGATACGCAGTATTTT.

The chain has TRBV5-6 and TRBJ2-3, with 7 bases fitting TRBD2. Germline CDR1 and CDR2: SGHDT and YYEEEE. The trim removed 0 bases at V and 2 bases at J, leaving 3 bases unmatched. The CDR3 extends over 15 amino acids. The DNA for the CDR3 is TGTGCCAGCAGCTTGGGCGCGGGGGACACAGATACGCAGTATTTT. Translating it yields CASSLGAGDTDTQYF.

This sequence joins TRBV3-1 (or the pseudogene TRBV3-2) and TRBJ1-6; perhaps TRBD1 as D (6 bases). V was shortened by 5 bases and J by 6 bases, with 11 bases between the two germline ends. The CDR3 is made up of 14 amino acids. Germline CDR1 reads LGHDT; CDR2 reads YNNKEL (reference sequence). CDR3 sequence reads: CASSRGQANSPLHF. The CDR3 region has the DNA TGTGCCAGCAGCAGGGGACAAGCTAATTCACCCCTCCACTTT.

The chain couples TRBV5-4 to TRBJ2-5, with a weak D call TRBD1 (7 bases). CDR3 length equals 13 residues. The V gene lost 3 bases and the J gene lost 4 bases, with 10 bases spanning the gap. CDR1 is SGHNT, CDR2 YYREEE, per germline (reference sequence). CDR3 protein: CASSSQGGETQYF. In DNA form, the CDR3 reads TGTGCCAGCAGCTCTCAGGGGGGAGAGACCCAGTACTTC.

The chain uses TRBV5-1 and TRBJ2-1, with TRBD2 matching over 8 bases. V lost 4 bases and J lost 8; bases outside the gene matches: 5. Germline V CDR1 and CDR2: SGHRS, YFSETQ. The CDR3 is 13 amino acids. The CDR3 DNA is TGCGCCAGCAGCGGGGGACTAGAAGATGAGCAGTTCTTC. Translated, it gives CASSGGLEDEQFF.

The chain carries TRBV5-4 and TRBJ2-7; no reliable D call. The V gene's germline CDR1 is SGHNT and CDR2 YYREEE (reference sequence). Trimming took off 0 bases at V and 1 base at J, with 8 bases between the two ends. The CDR3 has 14 amino acids. CDR3 DNA sequence: TGTGCCAGCAGCTTGGTTGGGCAATCCTACGAGCAGTACTTC. Its translation: CASSLVGQSYEQYF.

The V call is TRBV28, the J call TRBJ2-3, with D uncertain. The CDR3 sequence is 19 residues long. V was clipped by 5 bases and J by 0 bases, with 24 bases between them. Germline assignment: CDR1 MDHEN and CDR2 SYDVKM. The CDR3 coding sequence is TGTGCCAGCAGTCAACCTTATCGTAACCTCCCTATCAGCACAGATACGCAGTATTTT. It specifies CASSQPYRNLPISTDTQYF. The variable domain in full, completed from reference TRBV28 and TRBJ2-3, reads DVKVTQSSRYLVKRTGEKVFLECVQDMDHENMFWYRQDPGLGLRLIYFSYDVKMKEKGDIPEGYSVSREKKERFSLILESASTNQTSMYLCASSQPYRNLPISTDTQYFGPGTRLTVL.

The chain carries TRBV27 and TRBJ2-3; D remains unclear. The CDR3 extends over 14 amino acids. The V gene's germline CDR1 is MNHEY and CDR2 SMNVEV (reference sequence). The ends were cut back, 4 bases at V and 8 bases at J, with 16 bases in the middle. CDR3 region: CASSSQNRPGTQYF. Here the CDR3 DNA reads TGTGCCAGCAGTTCACAGAACCGCCCAGGTACGCAGTATTTT.

The V and J genes are TRBV2 and TRBJ2-5; D remains ambiguous. The CDR3 has 14 residues. V shed 7 bases and J shed 4 bases, with 16 bases lying between them. Germline V gene sequence: CDR1 SNHLY, CDR2 FYNNEI. CDR3 sequence: CASTPGLARETQYF. The CDR3, as DNA: TGTGCCAGCACTCCGGGTTTAGCACGAGAGACCCAGTACTTC.

This clone is a singleton in its sample. The chain joins TRBV3-1 (or the pseudogene TRBV3-2) to TRBJ2-1, with D possibly matching TRBD1 (6 bases). V lost 4 bases to trimming and J lost 0 bases, with 10 bases between them. Germline V gene lookup returns CDR1 LGHDT and CDR2 YNNKEL (reference sequence). The CDR3 consists of 15 residues. The DNA of the CDR3 is TGTGCCAGCAGCCTGGACAGTAGCTCCTACAATGAGCAGTTCTTC. This encodes CASSLDSSSYNEQFF.

This clone appeared a single time. The CDR3 loop is CSVPGQFF. In DNA, the CDR3 is TGCAGTGTCCCCGGGCAGTTCTTC. The chain recombines TRBV20-1 with TRBJ2-1; no firm D call. Between the trimmed V and J ends, which lost 7 bases and 12 bases, there was a span of 7 bases. This CDR3 is built from 8 residues. The V gene's germline CDR1 is DFQATT and CDR2 SNEGSKA (reference sequence).

The chain recombines TRBV7-9 with TRBJ2-3, with 7 bases identical to TRBD2. V trimming: 5 bases; J trimming: 2 bases; junction bases outside the gene matches: 7. CDR3 length: 15 amino acids. Looked up from germline, CDR1 is SEHNR and CDR2 is FQNEAQ (reference sequence). This CDR3 is CASSPTSASTDTQYF. The CDR3 DNA reads TGTGCCAGCAGCCCTACTAGCGCCTCCACAGATACGCAGTATTTT.